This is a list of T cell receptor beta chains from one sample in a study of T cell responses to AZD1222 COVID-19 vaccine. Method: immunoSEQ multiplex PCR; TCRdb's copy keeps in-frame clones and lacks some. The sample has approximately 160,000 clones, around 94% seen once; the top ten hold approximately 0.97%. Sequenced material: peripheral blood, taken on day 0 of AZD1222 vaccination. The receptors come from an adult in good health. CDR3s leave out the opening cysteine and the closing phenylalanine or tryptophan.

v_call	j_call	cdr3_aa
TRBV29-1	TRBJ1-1	SVEDHRGWVGEAF
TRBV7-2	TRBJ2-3	ASSLGFGGMEY
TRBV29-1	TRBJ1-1	SVATGGLNTEAF
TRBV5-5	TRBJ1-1	ASSLNRNTEAF
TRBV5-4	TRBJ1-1	ASSWGGYSSAEAF
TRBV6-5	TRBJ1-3	ASGTGTFSGNTIY
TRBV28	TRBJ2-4	ASSLWPTSGVLAKNIQY
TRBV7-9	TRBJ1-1	ASSPQGGTEAF
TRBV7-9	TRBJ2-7	ASSHGQDWRQY
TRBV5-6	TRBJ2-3	ASSLRDSTDTQY
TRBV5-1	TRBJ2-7	ASSFDRVPSYEQY
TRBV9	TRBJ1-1	ASSAENRGTEAF
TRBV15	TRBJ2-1	ATSPGGASYNEQF
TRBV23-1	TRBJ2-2	ASSQHQTGVKDTGELF
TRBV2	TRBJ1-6	ASRRALDYNSPLH
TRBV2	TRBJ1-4	ASSEWGAGEKLF
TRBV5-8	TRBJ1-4	ASSLGVGATIEKLF
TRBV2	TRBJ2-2	ASSPRVAGATGELF
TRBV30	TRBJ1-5	AWSRGGDQPQH
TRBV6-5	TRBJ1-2	ASSYGQIYGYT
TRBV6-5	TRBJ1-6	ASRSTASYNSPLH